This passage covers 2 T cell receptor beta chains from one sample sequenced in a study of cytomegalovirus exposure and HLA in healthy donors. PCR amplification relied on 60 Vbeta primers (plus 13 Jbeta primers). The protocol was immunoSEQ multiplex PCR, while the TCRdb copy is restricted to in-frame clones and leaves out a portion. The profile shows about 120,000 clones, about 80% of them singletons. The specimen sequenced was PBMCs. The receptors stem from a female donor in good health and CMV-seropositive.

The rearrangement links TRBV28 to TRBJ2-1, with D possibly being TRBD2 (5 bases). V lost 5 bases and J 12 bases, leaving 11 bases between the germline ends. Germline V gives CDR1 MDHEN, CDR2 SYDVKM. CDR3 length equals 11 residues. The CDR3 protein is CASSRTRGQFF. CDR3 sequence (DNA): TGTGCCAGCAGTAGAACTCGGGGGCAGTTCTTC. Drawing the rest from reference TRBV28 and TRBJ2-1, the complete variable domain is DVKVTQSSRYLVKRTGEKVFLECVQDMDHENMFWYRQDPGLGLRLIYFSYDVKMKEKGDIPEGYSVSREKKERFSLILESASTNQTSMYLCASSRTRGQFFGPGTRLTVL.

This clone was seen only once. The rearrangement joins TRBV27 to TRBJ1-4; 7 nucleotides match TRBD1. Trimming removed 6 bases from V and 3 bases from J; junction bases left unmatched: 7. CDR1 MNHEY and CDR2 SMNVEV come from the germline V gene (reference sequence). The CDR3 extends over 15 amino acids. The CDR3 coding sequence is TGTGCCAGCAGCCTACGGGACAGAGCTAATGAAAAACTGTTTTTT. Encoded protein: CASSLRDRANEKLFF.